This entry concerns a single T cell receptor (beta chain). Its cognate antigen is unknown. Per germline, CDR1 LNHNV and CDR2 YYDKDF (reference sequence). This CDR3 is 15 amino acids long. Trimming removed 0 bases at V and 3 bases at J, with 12 bases between. This sample is part of a study of CD8+CD57+ T cells in acquired aplastic anemia. Study-wide findings and caveats: In CD8+ cells, Simpson's diversity showed no significant difference between patients and controls.

Selection for sequencing was limited to patients who had shown CD8+CD57+ cell expansion by flow cytometry. Profiling that covered TCR beta VDJ and CDR3 relied on genomic DNA as its template. TCRdb ran MiXCR on the reads and lists one entry per CDR3 protein. The top ten clones hold nearly 20% of a sample with 200,000 or so distinct CDR3 sequences, about half of them seen once. The specimen sequenced was sorted CD4+, CD8+, or CD8+CD57+ T cells (not recorded which) from PBMCs. This clonotype originated in a human donor with aplastic anemia. V and J are TRBV15 and TRBJ2-7; D ambiguous. CDR3 DNA sequence: TGTGCCACCAGCAGAGACGACCAAGTTCACTACGAGCAGTACTTC. Its translation is CATSRDDQVHYEQYF.